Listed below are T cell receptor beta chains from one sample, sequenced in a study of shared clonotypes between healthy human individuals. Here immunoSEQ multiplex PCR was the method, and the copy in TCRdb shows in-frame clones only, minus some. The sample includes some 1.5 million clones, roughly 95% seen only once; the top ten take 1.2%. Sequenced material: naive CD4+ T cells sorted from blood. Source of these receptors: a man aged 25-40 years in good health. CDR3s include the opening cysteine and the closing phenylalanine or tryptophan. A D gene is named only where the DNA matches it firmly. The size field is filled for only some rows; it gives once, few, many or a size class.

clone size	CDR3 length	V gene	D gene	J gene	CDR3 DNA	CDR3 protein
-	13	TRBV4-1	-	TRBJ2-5	TGCGCCAGCAGCCAAGCCGATCAAGAGACCCAGTACTTC	CASSQADQETQYF
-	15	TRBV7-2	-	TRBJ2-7	TGTGCCAGCAGCTCCCTAGGGGGACTCAGTGGCGAGCAGTACTTC	CASSSLGGLSGEQYF
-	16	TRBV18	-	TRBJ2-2	TGTGCCAGCTCAACGCTAGCCGAAGCGAACACCGGGGAGCTGTTTTTT	CASSTLAEANTGELFF
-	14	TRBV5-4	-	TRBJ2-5	TGTGCCAGCAGCCTCAGACAAATGGGCGGGACCCAGTACTTC	CASSLRQMGGTQYF
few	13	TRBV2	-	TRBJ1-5	TGTGCCAGCACGGGCGATAGCAATCAGCCCCAGCATTTT	CASTGDSNQPQHF
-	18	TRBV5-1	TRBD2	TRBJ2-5	TGCGCCAGCAGCTTGGCACTAGCGGGAGGTCATTACCAAGAGACCCAGTACTTC	CASSLALAGGHYQETQYF
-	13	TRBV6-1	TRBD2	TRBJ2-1	TGTGCCAGCAGCACCGGGACTAGCGGAAAGCAGTTCTTC	CASSTGTSGKQFF
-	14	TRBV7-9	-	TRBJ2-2	TGTGCCAGCAGCTTATTCTTGTATGACGGGGAGCTGTTTTTT	CASSLFLYDGELFF
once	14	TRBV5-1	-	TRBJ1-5	TGCGCCAGCAGCTTGGATTTGGGCAATCAGCCCCAGCATTTT	CASSLDLGNQPQHF
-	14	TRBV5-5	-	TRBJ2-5	TGTGCCAGCACGGTGGGTGGATTTCAAGAGACCCAGTACTTC	CASTVGGFQETQYF
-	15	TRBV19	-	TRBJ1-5	TGTGCCAGTAGTATATTAGACAGGAGGGACCAGCCCCAGCATTTT	CASSILDRRDQPQHF
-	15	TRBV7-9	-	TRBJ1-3	TGTGCCAGCAGCCTCGGACAGACCTCTGGAAACACCATATATTTT	CASSLGQTSGNTIYF
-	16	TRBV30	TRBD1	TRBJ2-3	TGTGCCTGGAGTGATCGGGACAGGGGACTGACAGATACGCAGTATTTT	CAWSDRDRGLTDTQYF
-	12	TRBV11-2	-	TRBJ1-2	TGTGCCAGCAGCTGGGGGCAGGGAGGCTACACCTTC	CASSWGQGGYTF
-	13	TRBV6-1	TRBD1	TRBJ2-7	TGTGCCAGCAGTGAAGGGACAGGCCACGAGCAGTACTTC	CASSEGTGHEQYF
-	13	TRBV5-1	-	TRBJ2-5	TGCGCCAGCAGCTTCCGATCGGGAGAGACCCAGTACTTC	CASSFRSGETQYF
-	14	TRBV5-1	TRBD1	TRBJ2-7	TGCGCCAGCAGCTCAGGGACAGACTCCTACGAGCAGTACTTC	CASSSGTDSYEQYF
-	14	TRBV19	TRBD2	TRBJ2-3	TGTGCCAGTACTCGTCAGCGGGAGACAGATACGCAGTATTTT	CASTRQRETDTQYF
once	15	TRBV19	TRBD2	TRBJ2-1	TGTGCCAGTAGGAGGACTAGCGGGAGGTACAATGAGCAGTTCTTC	CASRRTSGRYNEQFF
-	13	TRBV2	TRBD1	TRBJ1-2	TGTGCCAGCAGTGAGACAGGGACCTATGGCTACACCTTC	CASSETGTYGYTF
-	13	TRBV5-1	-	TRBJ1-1	TGCGCCAGCAGCTGGACCATGAACACTGAAGCTTTCTTT	CASSWTMNTEAFF
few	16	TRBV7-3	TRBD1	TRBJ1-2	TGTGCCAGCAGCTTAACAGTCCCGGGACAGGGACATGGCTACACCTTC	CASSLTVPGQGHGYTF
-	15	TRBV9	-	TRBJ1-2	TGTGCCAGCAGCGTAGCTGAGCGAGATAACTATGGCTACACCTTC	CASSVAERDNYGYTF
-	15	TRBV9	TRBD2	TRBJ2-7	TGTGCCAGCAGCGTAGGTGGTTCTAGCGGGAGCGAGCAGTACTTC	CASSVGGSSGSEQYF
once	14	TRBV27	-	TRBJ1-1	TGTGCCAGCAGTTTAAGTGGGGGCCACACTGAAGCTTTCTTT	CASSLSGGHTEAFF
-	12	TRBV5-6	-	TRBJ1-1	TGTGCCAGCAGTACCGGGGTGACTGAAGCTTTCTTT	CASSTGVTEAFF
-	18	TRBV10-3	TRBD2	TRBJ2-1	TGTGCCATCAGAATTTTTGCGGGAGGCTCCCTAAAAGACAATGAGCAGTTCTTC	CAIRIFAGGSLKDNEQFF
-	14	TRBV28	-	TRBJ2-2	TGTGCCAGCAGAGGGGAACGGAACACCGGGGAGCTGTTTTTT	CASRGERNTGELFF
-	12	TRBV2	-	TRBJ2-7	TGTGCCAGCGGGGTTACCGGATCCGAGCAGTACTTC	CASGVTGSEQYF
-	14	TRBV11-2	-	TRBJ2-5	TGTGCCAGCAGCTTAGATCTGGGCCGGGAGACCCAGTACTTC	CASSLDLGRETQYF
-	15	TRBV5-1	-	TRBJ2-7	TGCGCCAGCAGCTTAGTGGCGGCTGAGACCTACGAGCAGTACTTC	CASSLVAAETYEQYF
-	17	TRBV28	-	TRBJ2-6	TGTGCCAGCAGTTTGGTGGGACGGAACTCTGGGGCCAACGTCCTGACTTTC	CASSLVGRNSGANVLTF
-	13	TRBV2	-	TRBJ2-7	TGTGCCAGCAGGGCTACAGGGACCTACGAGCAGTACTTC	CASRATGTYEQYF
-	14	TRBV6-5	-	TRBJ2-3	TGTGCCAGCAGTCAGGGCACGACCACAGATACGCAGTATTTT	CASSQGTTTDTQYF
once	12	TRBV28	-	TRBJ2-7	TGTGCCAGCAACCAGCTTTCCTACGAGCAGTACTTC	CASNQLSYEQYF
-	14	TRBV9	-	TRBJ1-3	TGTGCCAGCAGCTCAGGAAACTCTGGAAACACCATATATTTT	CASSSGNSGNTIYF
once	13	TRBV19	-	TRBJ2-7	TGTGCCAGTAGACAGGGTACCGCGGGCGAGCAGTACTTC	CASRQGTAGEQYF
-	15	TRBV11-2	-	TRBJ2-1	TGTGCCAGCAGCTTAGACCGGGCGGCTAGTAATGAGCAGTTCTTC	CASSLDRAASNEQFF
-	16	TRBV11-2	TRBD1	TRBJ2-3	TGTGCCAGCAGCGAACACAGGGGGCGCACCACAGATACGCAGTATTTT	CASSEHRGRTTDTQYF
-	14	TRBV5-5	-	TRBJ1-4	TGTGCCAGCGGCTGGGCAGGGGCTCGAGAAAAACTGTTTTTT	CASGWAGAREKLFF
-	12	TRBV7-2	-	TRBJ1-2	TGTGCCAGCAGCGAAACAGGGATGGGCTACACCTTC	CASSETGMGYTF
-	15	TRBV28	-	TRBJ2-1	TGTGCCAGCAGTTTATGGACTGGGGGGTACAATGAGCAGTTCTTC	CASSLWTGGYNEQFF
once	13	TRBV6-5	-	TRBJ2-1	TGTGCCAGCAGTTACTCCCTCGGGGTTGAGCAGTTCTTC	CASSYSLGVEQFF
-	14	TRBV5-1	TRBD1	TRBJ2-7	TGCGCCAGCAGAAGACAGGGGTCCTCCTACGAGCAGTACTTC	CASRRQGSSYEQYF
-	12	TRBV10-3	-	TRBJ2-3	TGTGCCATCAGTGAGTCGGTAGATACGCAGTATTTT	CAISESVDTQYF
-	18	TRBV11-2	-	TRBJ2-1	TGTGCCAGCCGCGGGGGACAGGAAAGAACAAGCTCCTACAATGAGCAGTTCTTC	CASRGGQERTSSYNEQFF
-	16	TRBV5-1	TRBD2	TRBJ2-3	TGCGCCAGCAGCTTGCGTCTAGCGGGAAGCTCAGATACGCAGTATTTT	CASSLRLAGSSDTQYF
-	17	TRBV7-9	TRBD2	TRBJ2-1	TGTGCCAGCAGCTTAAGGCCTAGCGGGCGGGGGCGATCCGAGCAGTTCTTC	CASSLRPSGRGRSEQFF
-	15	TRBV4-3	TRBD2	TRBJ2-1	TGCGCCAGCAGCCAAGATCGAGGGACTAGCCTTGAGCAGTTCTTC	CASSQDRGTSLEQFF
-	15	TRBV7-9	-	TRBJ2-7	TGTGCCAGCAGCCGTGCGGGGCGGGGAGCCTACGAGCAGTACTTC	CASSRAGRGAYEQYF
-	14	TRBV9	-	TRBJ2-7	TGTGCCAGCAGCGTACGGGGCACCACCTACGAGCAGTACTTC	CASSVRGTTYEQYF